This entry lists 7 T cell receptor beta chains sequenced from one sample in a study of T cell clonality in common variable immunodeficiency (dated by TCRdb to between 2014 and 2017). On the study overall, not on this receptor specifically: Fewer deletions and N-nucleotide insertions were reportedly observed in CVID TCRbeta sequences, and highly modified clones with 13 or more V deletions were reportedly absent from CVID TCRbeta sequences.

Their antigens remain unidentified. The protocol used for the library was the immunoSEQ multiplex PCR assay. The table was pulled from immuneACCESS by TCRdb, which kept in-frame rearrangements only. Such tables lose some clones; where checked, under half of the loss comes from unresolved V genes, and the rest has no known cause. For this sample, over 4,500 clones are listed, none of them singletons. The top ten constitute approximately 13% of the sample. The sequenced sample consisted of peripheral blood mononuclear cells. The receptor source for this set is a human donor with common variable immunodeficiency.

This clone counts as large (0.1 to 1%). The CDR3 is cut off 3 residues early in the read; its end comes from the germline J gene. The chain uses TRBV5-6 and TRBJ2-3; D remains ambiguous. CDR1 and CDR2 (germline): SGHDT, YYEEEE. The CDR3 is made up of 11 amino acids. Trimming pared 4 bases from V and 2 bases from J, leaving 2 bases between. CDR3 sequence reads: CASSLTDTQYF. CDR3 bases read: TGTGCCAGCAGCCTCACAGATACG.

For this clone: The read halts 3 residues ahead of the CDR3 end, with the missing end drawn from the germline J gene. The chain carries TRBV13 and TRBJ2-5; TRBD2 agrees at 7 bases. Germline V gene data show CDR1 as PRHDT and CDR2 as FYEKMQ (reference sequence). Trimming removed 3 bases from V and 4 bases from J; junction bases left unmatched: 2. There are 13 residues in the CDR3. Incomplete CDR3 DNA: TGTGCCAGCAGCTTCTCTAGCGGAGAGACC. Its protein is CASSFSSGET. The CDR3 reads in full as CASSFSSGETQYF. Variable domain in full (rest from reference TRBV13 and TRBJ2-5): AAGVIQSPRHLIKEKRETATLKCYPIPRHDTVYWYQQGPGQDPQFLISFYEKMQSDKGSIPDRFSAQQFSDYHSELNMSSLELGDSALYFCASSFSSGETQYFGPGTRLLVL.

This clone is labeled medium-sized. The read stops 3 residues short of the end of the CDR3; the missing end is completed from the germline J gene. The V call is TRBV5-6, the J call TRBJ1-1, with D uncertain. Germline assignment: CDR1 SGHDT and CDR2 YYEEEE. There are 13 residues in the CDR3. The DNA read from the CDR3 is TGTGCCAGCAGCCCTTACCATTCGGGGGAA. Translated: CASSPYHSGE. From start to end, the CDR3 is CASSPYHSGEAFF.

This clone was seen many times. This CDR3 reads CASSLERQGSEKLFF. The part of the CDR3 DNA that was read is TGTGCCAGCAGCTTGGAGCGTCAGGGGAGTGAAAAA. The chain recombines TRBV11-2 with TRBJ1-4; possibly TRBD1 for D (6 bases). The sequenced fragment ends 3 residues before the CDR3 boundary, so the rest is inferred from the germline J gene. V was trimmed by 3 bases and J by 7 bases, leaving 15 bases between them. Germline CDR1 and CDR2: SGHAT and FQNNGV. The length of the CDR3 is 15 residues.

This clone was picked up many times. With the read ending 3 residues before the CDR3 end, the germline J gene is used to fill in that end. This chain uses TRBV4-2 with TRBJ2-1, with 10 bases lining up with TRBD2. Looked up from germline, CDR1 is LGHNA and CDR2 is YNFKEQ. The junction had 12 bases not matched to a gene; V was cut back by 3 bases and J by 4 bases. The length of the CDR3 is 18 residues. Partial CDR3 DNA: TGTGCCAGCAGCCACCAAGCGGGAGGGCTTTTTTCTTACAATGAG. Its protein product is CASSHQAGGLFSYNE. The full CDR3 sequence reads CASSHQAGGLFSYNEQFF.

In its sample, this clone was seen many times. The CDR3 is cut off 3 residues early in the read; its end comes from the germline J gene. The gene calls are TRBV5-1 and TRBJ1-1; TRBD1 matches at 7 bases. The trim removed 4 bases at V and 1 base at J, leaving 7 bases unmatched. This CDR3 comprises 15 residues. Germline V CDR1 and CDR2: SGHRS, YFSETQ. The sequenced part of the CDR3 DNA is TGCGCCAGCAGCAAACTGACAGGGCAGAACACTGAA. Translating it yields CASSKLTGQNTE. From start to end, the CDR3 is CASSKLTGQNTEAFF. Looking up the rest from reference TRBV5-1 and TRBJ1-1 gives the full variable domain: KAGVTQTPRYLIKTRGQQVTLSCSPISGHRSVSWYQQTPGQGLQFLFEYFSETQRNKGNFPGRFSGRQFSNSRSEMNVSTLELGDSALYLCASSKLTGQNTEAFFGQGTRLTVV.

There are a few counts of this clone. The sequenced fragment ends 3 residues before the CDR3 boundary, so the rest is inferred from the germline J gene. The same CDR3 is also encoded by other DNA sequences in this sample. The J gene is TRBJ2-5, the V gene TRBV2; TRBD1 or TRBD2 may be the D gene (7 bases each). Germline loops: CDR1 SNHLY, CDR2 FYNNEI. V dropped 6 bases and J dropped 5 bases, with 13 bases sitting between them. The CDR3 is made up of 13 amino acids. This chain's CDR3 is CASSYRGGETQYF. CDR3 DNA (partial): TGTGCCAGCAGCTACAGGGGAGGGGAGACC.